The 20 T cell receptor beta chains given below trace back to one sample, sequenced in a study of cytomegalovirus exposure and HLA in healthy donors. The PCR made use of 60 Vbeta and 13 Jbeta primers. Sequenced by immunoSEQ multiplex PCR; TCRdb stores in-frame clones only, minus some. The table shows roughly 190,000 clones, with around 75% occurring only once. The sample comprised PBMCs. The receptor source for this set is a woman between 25 and 40 years old in good health and CMV-seronegative.

J is TRBJ1-2 and V is TRBV18; 9 bases match TRBD1. This CDR3 spans 14 amino acids. Per germline, CDR1 KGHSH and CDR2 LQKENI. The V segment lost 5 bases and the J segment 6 bases; nucleotides outside the gene matches: 7. The CDR3 bases are TGTGCCAGCTCATCCCGGGACAGGGTTGATGGCTACACCTTC. Translation gives CASSSRDRVDGYTF. The full variable domain, with the rest looked up from reference TRBV18 and TRBJ1-2, is NAGVMQNPRHLVRRRGQEARLRCSPMKGHSHVYWYRQLPEEGLKFMVYLQKENIIDESGMPKERFSAEFPKEGPSILRIQQVVRGDSAAYFCASSSRDRVDGYTFGSGTRLTVV.

The rearrangement links TRBV6-5 to TRBJ2-7, with D perhaps matching TRBD2 (5 bases). Germline V gene lookup returns CDR1 MNHEY and CDR2 SVGAGI. Trimming cost V 1 base and J 4 bases, with 14 bases left between them. This CDR3 has 15 residues. CDR3 residues: CASSYFEGHGYEQYF. DNA of the CDR3: TGTGCCAGCAGTTACTTCGAGGGTCATGGGTACGAGCAGTACTTC.

The rearrangement links TRBV5-1 to TRBJ2-1; TRBD2 agrees at 12 bases. The CDR3 consists of 16 residues. Germline trimming cut 4 bases from V and 5 bases from J; bases unmatched to any gene: 7. Per the germline V gene, CDR1 is SGHRS and CDR2 is YFSETQ. This CDR3 is CASSLDLAGGHNEQFF. CDR3 nucleotides: TGCGCCAGCAGCCTCGACCTAGCGGGAGGGCACAATGAGCAGTTCTTC.

The J gene is TRBJ2-2, the V gene TRBV11-2, with no clear D. Germline V CDR1 and CDR2: SGHAT, FQNNGV. Trimming pared 9 bases from V and 0 bases from J, leaving 8 bases between. This CDR3 has 13 amino acids. The DNA of the CDR3 is TGTGCCAGTTCCAGGACGAACACCGGGGAGCTGTTTTTT. This sequence encodes CASSRTNTGELFF.

The chain combines TRBV5-1 with TRBJ2-1; D is perhaps TRBD1 (6 bases). CDR1 SGHRS and CDR2 YFSETQ come from the germline V gene. This CDR3 is built from 13 residues. Trimming left V 0 bases short and J 6 bases short, with 7 bases between. The CDR3 DNA follows: TGCGCCAGCAGCTTGGCCAGGGGCAATGAGCAGTTCTTC. It specifies CASSLARGNEQFF.

This clone has just one count. V gene TRBV6-1 combines with J gene TRBJ1-3; a possible D gene is TRBD1 (5 bases). The CDR3 contains 14 residues. The V end was cut by 1 base, the J end by 4 bases, with 8 bases between. Germline V lookup: CDR1 MNHNS, CDR2 SASEGT. CDR3 sequence (DNA): TGTGCCAGCAGTGAAGGCGGGACCGGAAACACCATATATTTT. Translated, it gives CASSEGGTGNTIYF.

In regard to this clone: This CDR3 is also generated by other DNA sequences in the sample. J is TRBJ1-2 and V is TRBV9, with D tentatively TRBD1 (5 bases). The V gene lost 0 bases and the J gene lost 2 bases, with 8 bases spanning the gap. The CDR3 totals 14 residues. The germline CDR1 and CDR2 sequences are SGDLS and YYNGEE. The CDR3 protein is CASSVGQGNYGYTF. The DNA for the CDR3 is TGTGCCAGCAGCGTAGGTCAGGGAAACTATGGCTACACCTTC.

This clone was detected only a few times. The chain couples TRBV11-2 to TRBJ1-2; D is uncertain. Deletions cut 0 bases from V and 1 base from J, with 6 bases between. Per germline, CDR1 SGHAT and CDR2 FQNNGV. The CDR3 contains 14 residues. The CDR3 bases are TGTGCCAGCAGCTTAGAGGCTCTTAACTATGGCTACACCTTC. It translates to CASSLEALNYGYTF. Looking up the rest from reference TRBV11-2 and TRBJ1-2 gives the full variable domain: EAGVAQSPRYKIIEKRQSVAFWCNPISGHATLYWYQQILGQGPKLLIQFQNNGVVDDSQLPKDRFSAERLKGVDSTLKIQPAKLEDSAVYLCASSLEALNYGYTFGSGTRLTVV.

This chain links TRBV7-2 with TRBJ2-5; no firm D call. V was shortened by 4 bases and J by 4 bases, with 10 bases between the two germline ends. Germline V gene sequence: CDR1 SGHTA, CDR2 FQGNSA. The CDR3 has 13 amino acids. The CDR3 reads CASSSDTGETQYF. CDR3 bases: TGTGCCAGCAGCTCGGATACGGGAGAGACCCAGTACTTC. Variable domain in full (rest from reference TRBV7-2 and TRBJ2-5): GAGVSQSPSNKVTEKGKDVELRCDPISGHTALYWYRQSLGQGLEFLIYFQGNSAPDKSGLPSDRFSAERTGGSVSTLTIQRTQQEDSAVYLCASSSDTGETQYFGPGTRLLVL.

This clone was observed once. V gene TRBV4-1 combines with J gene TRBJ2-7; D is perhaps TRBD2 (5 bases). The germline V gene encodes CDR1 MGHRA and CDR2 YSYEKL. The length of the CDR3 is 13 residues. V was clipped by 2 bases and J by 2 bases, with 7 bases between them. In DNA form, the CDR3 reads TGCGCCAGCAGCCAAAGCGGCGCCTACGAGCAGTACTTC. It encodes CASSQSGAYEQYF.

This clone has only a few counts. The J gene is TRBJ2-1, the V gene TRBV28; 11 positions match TRBD2. The germline gives CDR1 MDHEN, CDR2 SYDVKM. This CDR3 region has 15 residues. V dropped 3 bases and J dropped 7; count of bases not matched to a gene: 5. The CDR3 sequence is CASSLVAGGRNEQFF. The CDR3 DNA reads as TGTGCCAGCAGTTTGGTAGCGGGGGGGCGGAATGAGCAGTTCTTC.

Concerning this clone itself: Within the sample, other DNA sequences also encode this same CDR3. V is TRBV7-9 and J is TRBJ2-7; 9 bases map to TRBD1. CDR3 length equals 15 residues. The V gene's germline CDR1 is SEHNR and CDR2 FQNEAQ (reference sequence). V lost 6 bases and J lost 3; bases outside the gene matches: 9. The CDR3 loop is CASSGPGQGFYEQYF. CDR3 in DNA: TGTGCCAGCAGTGGCCCGGGACAGGGTTTCTACGAGCAGTACTTC.

For the CDR3, the DNA is TGTGCCAGCAGCGCGTCAATCGGGAACATTCAGTACTTC. Encoded protein: CASSASIGNIQYF. V is TRBV6-4 and J is TRBJ2-4, with D unresolved. The CDR3 loop spans 13 amino acids. Germline values: CDR1 MRHNA, CDR2 SNTAGT. The V end was cut by 6 bases, the J end by 7 bases, with 13 bases between.

The chain recombines TRBV30 with TRBJ2-3, with D perhaps TRBD2 (6 bases). The CDR3 sequence is 14 residues long. V lost 3 bases, J lost 4 bases, and 14 bases lay in between. Germline CDR1 GTSNPN, CDR2 SVGIG (reference sequence). The CDR3 coding sequence is TGTGCCTGGAGGATGACTAGTTTTTCAGATACGCAGTATTTT. Translated: CAWRMTSFSDTQYF.

The chain is built from TRBV5-4 and TRBJ2-5; TRBD1 aligns across 7 bases. The germline V gene encodes CDR1 SGHNT and CDR2 YYREEE (reference sequence). The CDR3 sequence is 14 residues long. V gave up 3 bases and J gave up 2 bases; unmatched junction bases: 4. This chain's CDR3 is CASSSKTGQETQYF. The CDR3 bases are TGTGCCAGCAGCTCTAAGACAGGGCAAGAGACCCAGTACTTC.

The rearrangement joins TRBV6-5 to TRBJ1-5, with D maybe TRBD1 (6 bases). Germline CDR1 MNHEY, CDR2 SVGAGI. Trimming removed 6 bases from V and 3 bases from J, with 15 bases in between. The CDR3 spans 15 residues. Written as DNA, the CDR3 is TGTGCCAGCAGCTACAAAGGACAGCACAATCAGCCCCAGCATTTT. It is translated as CASSYKGQHNQPQHF.

This clone has only a few counts. V usage is TRBV7-8 and J usage is TRBJ2-7; 8 nucleotides align to TRBD1. CDR3 size: 16 residues. CDR1 is SGHVS and CDR2 is FQNEAQ in the germline V gene. V was clipped by 3 bases and J by 2 bases; unmatched bases: 9. The CDR3, as DNA: TGTGCCAGCAGCTTGGGGCCCGACAGGGGAGCCTACGAGCAGTACTTC. This sequence encodes CASSLGPDRGAYEQYF.

The chain links TRBV7-9 to TRBJ2-5, with TRBD2 matching over 8 bases. The V segment lost 0 bases and the J segment 11 bases; nucleotides outside the gene matches: 11. The CDR3 length is 15 residues. Germline CDR1 reads SEHNR; CDR2 reads FQNEAQ (reference sequence). The CDR3 DNA follows: TGTGCCAGCAGCTTAGCTACGGGAGGGCCTGGGAAGCAGTACTTC. This codes for CASSLATGGPGKQYF.

In nucleotides, the CDR3 is TGTGCCAGCAGCGGACAGGGACAGGGGGCAATCAGCACAGATACGCAGTATTTT. Translating gives CASSGQGQGAISTDTQYF. The chain couples TRBV11-2 to TRBJ2-3; 12 bases agree with TRBD1. Germline lookup yields CDR1 SGHAT and CDR2 FQNNGV. This CDR3 is built from 18 residues. V shed 5 bases, J shed 0 bases, and the junction held 9 bases outside the gene matches.

The sample holds a few counts of this clone. The V call is TRBV7-2, the J call TRBJ1-1; 7 bases fit TRBD1. From germline, CDR1 is SGHTA and CDR2 FQGNSA. This CDR3 comprises 12 residues. V shed 5 bases, J shed 10 bases, and the junction held 7 bases outside the gene matches. In nucleotides, the CDR3 is TGTGCCAGCAGCGGGACAGACAGGGCAGCTTTCTTT. This sequence encodes CASSGTDRAAFF.